Reported below is one TCR beta chain. What it recognizes is unknown. Each sorted fraction was over 95% pure. This specimen belongs to a study of beta chain features in type 1 diabetes. Study-wide background: No age, gender or cell yield differences were seen between patients and healthy donors. Findings and limits, study-wide: Shortening of TCRB CDR3s, moderate but significant, appeared in all four CD4+ subsets of Type 1 diabetes patients.

The entirety of the isolated RNA underwent reverse transcription, so expressed TCRB transcripts were sequenced. Sequenced by immunoSEQ multiplex PCR; TCRdb stores in-frame clones only, minus some. The sample carries some 360,000 clones, around a tenth recorded once. The CDR3 runs to 15 residues. Trimming took 5 bases from V and 0 from J, leaving 14 bases between them. The V gene's germline CDR1 is SGHTA and CDR2 FQGNSA. The receptor was isolated from a young man with type 1 diabetes. Specimen: central memory CD4+ T cells from blood. The chain carries TRBV7-2 and TRBJ2-7; D ambiguous. The CDR3 loop is CASSPLGISSYEQYF. The DNA for the CDR3 is TGTGCCAGCAGCCCCCTGGGGATAAGCTCCTACGAGCAGTACTTC.